What follows are 8 T cell receptor beta chains derived from one specimen sequenced in a study of shared T cell receptors in the human thymus. Clones were read by immunoSEQ multiplex PCR, and TCRdb kept only the in-frame ones, dropping some. The profile shows about 660,000 clones, over 75% of them singletons. This sample was also put to use in a study of human thymus T cells.

Sequenced input: thymocytes. The receptors originated from a boy in the first two years of life with a congenital heart defect.

The gene calls are TRBV6-1 and TRBJ2-7, with D hard to call. There are 14 residues in the CDR3. Germline CDR1 reads MNHNS; CDR2 reads SASEGT. V was shortened by 0 bases and J by 2 bases, with 8 bases between the two germline ends. DNA for the CDR3: TGTGCCAGCAGTGAAGCCCGCGAAACCTACGAGCAGTACTTC. Translation: CASSEARETYEQYF.

The V call is TRBV10-3, the J call TRBJ2-3, with 10 bases that match TRBD1. CDR1 is ENHRY and CDR2 is SYGVKD in the germline V gene. V lost 4 bases, J lost 6 bases, and 7 bases stayed unmatched. CDR3 length equals 15 residues. CDR3 nucleotide sequence: TGTGCCATCAGTGGTTTGGACAGGGGGTCGGATACGCAGTATTTT. Translation gives CAISGLDRGSDTQYF.

The rearrangement links TRBV28 to TRBJ2-2; D is possibly TRBD1 (6 bases). The CDR3 runs 16 residues. Between the trimmed V and J ends, which lost 5 bases and 1 base, there was a span of 14 bases. Germline V gene data show CDR1 as MDHEN and CDR2 as SYDVKM. The CDR3 loop reads CASSTPGTQNTGELFF. DNA of the CDR3: TGTGCCAGCAGTACTCCCGGGACACAGAACACCGGGGAGCTGTTTTTT.

The CDR3 loop is CASSTARGVNGSSYNEQFF. DNA of the CDR3: TGTGCCAGCAGTACGGCGAGAGGGGTTAACGGGAGCTCCTACAATGAGCAGTTCTTC. The chain carries TRBV27 and TRBJ2-1; perhaps TRBD2 as D (6 bases). CDR1 and CDR2 (germline): MNHEY, SMNVEV (reference sequence). There are 19 residues in the CDR3. V was clipped by 5 bases and J by 0 bases, with 23 bases between them.

The chain couples TRBV6-1 to TRBJ2-2; a weak D match, TRBD2 (5 bases). V lost 4 bases, J lost 5 bases, and 14 bases lay in between. This CDR3 has 15 residues. The germline V gene has CDR1 MNHNS and CDR2 SASEGT. For the CDR3, the DNA is TGTGCCAGCAGTGTCACAGCGGCGAGGACCGGGGAGCTGTTTTTT. Translated: CASSVTAARTGELFF.

The chain combines TRBV10-3 with TRBJ2-5, with TRBD1 matching over 8 bases. The V gene's germline CDR1 is ENHRY and CDR2 SYGVKD. This CDR3 has 13 amino acids. The V segment lost 5 bases and the J segment 2 bases; nucleotides outside the gene matches: 1. In nucleotides, the CDR3 is TGTGCCATCAGTCGGACAGGGCAAGAGACCCAGTACTTC. Residues: CAISRTGQETQYF.

The chain uses TRBV21-1 and TRBJ2-4; the table gives TRBD2 as D, unverified against the DNA. TRBV21-1 is reported as a pseudogene. The CDR3 loop spans 13 amino acids. CDR3 coding DNA: TGTGCCAGCTCGAGGGGAGGGAAAAACATTCAGTACTTC. Residues: CASSRGGKNIQYF.

The V call is TRBV5-1, the J call TRBJ2-7; 7 bases agree with TRBD1. With 4 bases clipped from V and 0 bases from J, the junction kept 7 bases outside the gene matches. Germline CDR1 SGHRS, CDR2 YFSETQ. There are 15 residues in the CDR3. The DNA of the CDR3 is TGCGCCAGCAGCCCCCCGGGACAGAGCTCCTACGAGCAGTACTTC. Translated: CASSPPGQSSYEQYF.